What follows are 2 T cell receptor beta chains derived from one specimen sequenced in a study of PD-L1 blockade in urothelial cancer. Indicated time point: peripheral blood 6 weeks after treatment start. The data were produced by immunoSEQ multiplex PCR, yet TCRdb's version contains in-frame clones alone and is incomplete. The sample yields 45,000 to 60,000 clones, approximately 90% seen once. The specimen comprised PBMCs, sampled around atezolizumab (anti-PD-L1) treatment. The receptors shown here come from a man in his sixties with urothelial cancer.

This clone was observed once. The chain carries TRBV14 and TRBJ2-7; 16 positions agree with TRBD2. The CDR3 extends over 17 amino acids. With V trimmed by 6 bases and J by 5 bases, 10 bases remained unmatched. Germline lookup yields CDR1 SGHDN and CDR2 FVKESK. The CDR3 spells CASSPGTSGRALNEQYF. The DNA of the CDR3 is TGTGCCAGCAGTCCCGGGACTAGCGGGAGGGCCTTAAACGAGCAGTACTTC. The entire variable domain, with the rest obtained from reference TRBV14 and TRBJ2-7, is as follows: EAGVTQFPSHSVIEKGQTVTLRCDPISGHDNLYWYRRVMGKEIKFLLHFVKESKQDESGMPNNRFLAERTGGTYSTLKVQPAELEDSGVYFCASSPGTSGRALNEQYFGPGTRLTVT.

The chain couples TRBV6-5 to TRBJ1-4; D might be TRBD1 (5 bases). In germline, CDR1 is MNHEY, CDR2 SVGAGI. V was pared by 4 bases and J by 8 bases, with 17 bases between. This CDR3 has 15 residues. CDR3 in DNA: TGTGCCAGCAGTTCTAACAGGTTGAGGAACGAAAAACTGTTTTTT. Translation gives CASSSNRLRNEKLFF.